This T cell receptor (beta chain) was obtained from a study of T cell changes during pregnancy in multiple sclerosis (dated by TCRdb to about 2019). Broadly, across the study: The study looked at changes in the T cell repertoire across pregnancy in women with multiple sclerosis.

Library prep was done by the immunoSEQ multiplex PCR assay. The source is immuneACCESS, and TCRdb retained only in-frame sequences with V and J called. Part of the clones is not carried over; for the studies checked, unresolved V genes explain less than half of this, and the remainder is unexplained. The sample table contains 73,000 or so clones; only one count was recorded for roughly nine tenths of them. Of the sample, roughly 9.5% is held by the ten largest clones. This clone appeared once. What antigen it recognizes has not been identified. No qualities accompany the bases; no much larger clone lies one base away. The source of this sequence is a female donor in good health, enrolled as a control in a pregnancy study. Specimen: peripheral blood, collected after pregnancy.

The nucleotide sequence is given as TGTGCCAGCAGTTTAAAACTCCCGAGCTCTGGAAACACCATATATTTT. It codes for CASSLKLPSSGNTIYF. This chain is built from TRBV6-5 and TRBJ1-3; the D gene is not confidently resolved. The germline V gene specifies MNHEY as CDR1 and SVGAGI as CDR2. V drops 4 bases and J drops 0 bases, leaving 13 bases in between. Including the terminal cysteine and phenylalanine, the CDR3 comprises 16 residues. Here the CDR3 DNA is all that survives: 48 bases in frame from base 1.